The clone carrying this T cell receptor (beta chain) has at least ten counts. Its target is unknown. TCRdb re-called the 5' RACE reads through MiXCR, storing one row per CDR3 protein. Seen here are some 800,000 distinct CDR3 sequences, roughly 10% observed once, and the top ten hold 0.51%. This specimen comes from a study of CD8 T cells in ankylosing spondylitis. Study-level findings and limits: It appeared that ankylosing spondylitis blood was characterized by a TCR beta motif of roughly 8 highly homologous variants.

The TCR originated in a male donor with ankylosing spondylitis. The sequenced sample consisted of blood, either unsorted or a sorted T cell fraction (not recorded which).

CDR3 sequence reads: CSAPGRQFVSYEQYF. The CDR3 nucleotides read TGCAGTGCTCCTGGTAGACAGTTCGTCTCCTACGAGCAGTACTTC. This chain joins TRBV20-1 and TRBJ2-7; possibly TRBD1 for D (5 bases). V lost 5 bases, J lost 0 bases, and 17 bases lay in between. CDR3 length: 15 residues. CDR1 is DFQATT and CDR2 is SNEGSKA in the germline V gene (reference sequence).